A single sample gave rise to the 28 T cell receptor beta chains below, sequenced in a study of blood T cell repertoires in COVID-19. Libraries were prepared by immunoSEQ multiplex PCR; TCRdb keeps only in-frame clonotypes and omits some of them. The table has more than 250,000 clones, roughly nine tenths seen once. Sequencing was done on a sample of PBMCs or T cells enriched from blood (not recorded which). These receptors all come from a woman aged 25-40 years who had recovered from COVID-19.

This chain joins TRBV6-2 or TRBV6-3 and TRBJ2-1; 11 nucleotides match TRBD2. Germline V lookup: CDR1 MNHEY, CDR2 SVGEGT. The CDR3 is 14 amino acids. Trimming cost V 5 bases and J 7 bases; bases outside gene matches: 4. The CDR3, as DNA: TGTGCCAGCAGTGCTAGCGGGGGGAGGAATGAGCAGTTCTTC. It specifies CASSASGGRNEQFF.

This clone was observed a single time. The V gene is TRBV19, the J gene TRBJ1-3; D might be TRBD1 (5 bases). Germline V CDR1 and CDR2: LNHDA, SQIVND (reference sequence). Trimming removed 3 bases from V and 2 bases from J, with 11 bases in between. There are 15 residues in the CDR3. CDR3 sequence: CASSILGAPGNTIYF. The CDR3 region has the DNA TGTGCCAGTAGTATCCTAGGGGCTCCTGGAAACACCATATATTTT.

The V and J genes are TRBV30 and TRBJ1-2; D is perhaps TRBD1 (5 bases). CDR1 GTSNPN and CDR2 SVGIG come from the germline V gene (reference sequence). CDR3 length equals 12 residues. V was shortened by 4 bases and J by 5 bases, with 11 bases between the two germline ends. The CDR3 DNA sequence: TGTGCCTGGACAGGGCCCTCGTATGGCTACACCTTC. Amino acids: CAWTGPSYGYTF. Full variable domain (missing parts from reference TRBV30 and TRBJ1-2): SQTIHQWPATLVQPVGSPLSLECTVEGTSNPNLYWYRQAAGRGLQLLFYSVGIGQISSEVPQNLSASRPQDRQFILSSKKLLLSDSGFYLCAWTGPSYGYTFGSGTRLTVV.

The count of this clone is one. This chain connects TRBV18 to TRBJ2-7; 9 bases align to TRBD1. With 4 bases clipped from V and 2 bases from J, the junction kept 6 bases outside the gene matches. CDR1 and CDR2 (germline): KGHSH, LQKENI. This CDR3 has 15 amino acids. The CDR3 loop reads CASSLGQGAPYEQYF. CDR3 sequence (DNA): TGTGCCAGCTCACTGGGACAGGGAGCCCCCTACGAGCAGTACTTC. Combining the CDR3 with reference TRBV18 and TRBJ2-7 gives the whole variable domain NAGVMQNPRHLVRRRGQEARLRCSPMKGHSHVYWYRQLPEEGLKFMVYLQKENIIDESGMPKERFSAEFPKEGPSILRIQQVVRGDSAAYFCASSLGQGAPYEQYFGPGTRLTVT.

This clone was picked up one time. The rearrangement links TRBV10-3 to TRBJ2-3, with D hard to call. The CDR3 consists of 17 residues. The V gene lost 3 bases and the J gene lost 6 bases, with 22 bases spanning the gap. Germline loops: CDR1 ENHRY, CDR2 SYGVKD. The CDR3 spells CAISDRQLVGGSDTQYF. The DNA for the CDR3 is TGTGCCATCAGTGACCGCCAATTAGTTGGCGGATCCGATACGCAGTATTTT.

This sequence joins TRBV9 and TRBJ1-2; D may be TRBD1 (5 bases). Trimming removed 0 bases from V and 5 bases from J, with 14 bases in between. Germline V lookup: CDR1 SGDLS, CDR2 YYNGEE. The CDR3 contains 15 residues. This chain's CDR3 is CASSVAAGLPYGYTF. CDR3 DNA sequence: TGTGCCAGCAGCGTAGCGGCAGGGCTACCGTATGGCTACACCTTC.

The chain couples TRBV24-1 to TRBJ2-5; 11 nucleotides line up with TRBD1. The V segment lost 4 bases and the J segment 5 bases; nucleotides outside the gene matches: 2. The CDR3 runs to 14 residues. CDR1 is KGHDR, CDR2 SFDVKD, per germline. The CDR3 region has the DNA TGTGCCACCAGTGACGGGACAGGGGGGGAGACCCAGTACTTC. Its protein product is CATSDGTGGETQYF.

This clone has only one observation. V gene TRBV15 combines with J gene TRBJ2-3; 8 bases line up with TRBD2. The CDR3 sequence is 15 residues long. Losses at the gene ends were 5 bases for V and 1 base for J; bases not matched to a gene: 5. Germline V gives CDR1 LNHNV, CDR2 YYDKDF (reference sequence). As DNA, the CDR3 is TGTGCCACCAGCTGGGGACTAGACCGCACAGATACGCAGTATTTT. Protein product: CATSWGLDRTDTQYF. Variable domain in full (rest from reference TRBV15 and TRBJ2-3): DAMVIQNPRYQVTQFGKPVTLSCSQTLNHNVMYWYQQKSSQAPKLLFHYYDKDFNNEADTPDNFQSRRPNTSFCFLDIRSPGLGDTAMYLCATSWGLDRTDTQYFGPGTRLTVL.

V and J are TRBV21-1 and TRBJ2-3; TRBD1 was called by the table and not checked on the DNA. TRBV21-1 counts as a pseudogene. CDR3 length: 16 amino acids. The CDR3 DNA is TGTGCCAGCAGCAAACGGGGACAGGGGGAAGGAGATACGCAGTATTTT. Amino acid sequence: CASSKRGQGEGDTQYF.

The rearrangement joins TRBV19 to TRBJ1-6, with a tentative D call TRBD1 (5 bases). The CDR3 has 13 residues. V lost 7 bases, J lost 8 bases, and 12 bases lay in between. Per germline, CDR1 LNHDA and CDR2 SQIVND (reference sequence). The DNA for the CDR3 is TGTGCCAGTAAAATATCACAGGATTCACCCCTCCACTTT. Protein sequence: CASKISQDSPLHF.

The CDR3 here is CSGDTGQVINEQFF. CDR3 sequence (DNA): TGCAGCGGGGATACGGGACAGGTAATCAATGAGCAGTTCTTC. The chain couples TRBV29-1 to TRBJ2-1; 8 nucleotides line up with TRBD1. Germline CDR1 and CDR2: SQVTM and ANQGSEA. The V gene end was trimmed by 7 bases and the J gene end by 6 bases; junction bases not matched to a gene: 11. The CDR3 is 14 amino acids.

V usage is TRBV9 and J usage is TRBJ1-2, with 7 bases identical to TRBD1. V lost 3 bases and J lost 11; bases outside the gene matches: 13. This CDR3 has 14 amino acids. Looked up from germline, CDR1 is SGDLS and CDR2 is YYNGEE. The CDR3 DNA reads TGTGCCAGCAGCGGGAGGGACAGCCAGTTTAGGTACACCTTC. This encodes CASSGRDSQFRYTF.

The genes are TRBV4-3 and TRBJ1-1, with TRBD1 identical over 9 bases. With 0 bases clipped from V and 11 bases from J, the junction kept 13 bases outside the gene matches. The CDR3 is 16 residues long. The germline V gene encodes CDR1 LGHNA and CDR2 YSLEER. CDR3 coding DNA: TGCGCCAGCAGCCAAGACGTGGGACAGGGAGGTCGCGCGGCTTTCTTT. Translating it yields CASSQDVGQGGRAAFF.

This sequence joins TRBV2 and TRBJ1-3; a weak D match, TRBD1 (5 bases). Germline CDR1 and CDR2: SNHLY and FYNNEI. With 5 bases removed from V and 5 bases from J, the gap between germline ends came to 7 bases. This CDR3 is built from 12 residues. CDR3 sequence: CASSLDRNTIYF. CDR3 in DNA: TGTGCCAGCAGTTTGGACAGAAACACCATATATTTT.

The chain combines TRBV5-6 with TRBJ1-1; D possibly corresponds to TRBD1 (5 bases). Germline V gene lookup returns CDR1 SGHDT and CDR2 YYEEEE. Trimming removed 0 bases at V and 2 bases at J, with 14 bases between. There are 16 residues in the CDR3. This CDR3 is CASSLGSGKGNTEAFF. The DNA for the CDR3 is TGTGCCAGCAGCTTGGGGTCAGGGAAGGGCAACACTGAAGCTTTCTTT.

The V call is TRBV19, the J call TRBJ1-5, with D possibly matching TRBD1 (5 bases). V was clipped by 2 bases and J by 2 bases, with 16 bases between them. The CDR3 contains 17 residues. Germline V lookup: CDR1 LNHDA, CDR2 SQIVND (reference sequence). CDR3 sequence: CASSIKAQGIGNQPQHF. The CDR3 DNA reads TGTGCCAGTAGTATAAAGGCTCAGGGTATCGGCAATCAGCCCCAGCATTTT.

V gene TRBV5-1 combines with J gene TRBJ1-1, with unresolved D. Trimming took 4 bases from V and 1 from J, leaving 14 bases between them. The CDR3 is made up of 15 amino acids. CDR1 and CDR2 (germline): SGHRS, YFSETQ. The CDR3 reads CASSPVVETNTEAFF. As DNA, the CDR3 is TGCGCCAGCAGCCCAGTGGTGGAGACGAACACTGAAGCTTTCTTT. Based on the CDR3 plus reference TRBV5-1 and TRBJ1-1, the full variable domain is KAGVTQTPRYLIKTRGQQVTLSCSPISGHRSVSWYQQTPGQGLQFLFEYFSETQRNKGNFPGRFSGRQFSNSRSEMNVSTLELGDSALYLCASSPVVETNTEAFFGQGTRLTVV.

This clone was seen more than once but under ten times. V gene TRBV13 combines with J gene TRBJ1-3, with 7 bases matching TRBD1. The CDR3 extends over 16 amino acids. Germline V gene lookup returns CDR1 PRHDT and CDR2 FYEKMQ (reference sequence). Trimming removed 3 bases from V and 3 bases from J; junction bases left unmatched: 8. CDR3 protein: CASSFPDRESGNTIYF. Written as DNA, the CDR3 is TGTGCCAGCAGCTTCCCCGACAGGGAGAGTGGAAACACCATATATTTT.

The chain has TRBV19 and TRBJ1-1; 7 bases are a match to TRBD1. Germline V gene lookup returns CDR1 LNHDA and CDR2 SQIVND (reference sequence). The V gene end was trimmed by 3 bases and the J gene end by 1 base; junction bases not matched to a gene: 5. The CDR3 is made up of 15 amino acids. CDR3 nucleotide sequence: TGTGCCAGTAGTATGGGGACAGTTCAGAACACTGAAGCTTTCTTT. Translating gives CASSMGTVQNTEAFF.

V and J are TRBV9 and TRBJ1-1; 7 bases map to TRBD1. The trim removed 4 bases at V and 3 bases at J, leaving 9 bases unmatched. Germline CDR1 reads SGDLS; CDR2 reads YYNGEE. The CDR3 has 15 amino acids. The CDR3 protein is CASSILGDRDTEAFF. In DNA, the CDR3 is TGTGCCAGCAGCATCCTCGGTGACAGGGACACTGAAGCTTTCTTT.

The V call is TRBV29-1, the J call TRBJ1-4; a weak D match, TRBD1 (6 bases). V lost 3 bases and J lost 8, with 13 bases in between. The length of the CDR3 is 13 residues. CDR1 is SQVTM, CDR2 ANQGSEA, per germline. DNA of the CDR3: TGCAGCGTTGAGCAGGGGATTTGGGAAAAACTGTTTTTT. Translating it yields CSVEQGIWEKLFF.

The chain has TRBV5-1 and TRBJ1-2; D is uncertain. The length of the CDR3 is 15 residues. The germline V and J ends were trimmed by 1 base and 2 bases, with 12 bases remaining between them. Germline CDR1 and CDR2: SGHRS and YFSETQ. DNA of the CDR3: TGCGCCAGCAGCTTGACCGCAGGTGGAAACTATGGCTACACCTTC. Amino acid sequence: CASSLTAGGNYGYTF.

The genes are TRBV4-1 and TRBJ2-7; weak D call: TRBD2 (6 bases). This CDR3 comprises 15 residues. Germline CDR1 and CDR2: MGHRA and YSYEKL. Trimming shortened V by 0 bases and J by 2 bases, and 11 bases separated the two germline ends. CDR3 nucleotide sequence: TGCGCCAGCAGCCAAGATGTCGGGGGAGCCTACGAGCAGTACTTC. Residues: CASSQDVGGAYEQYF.

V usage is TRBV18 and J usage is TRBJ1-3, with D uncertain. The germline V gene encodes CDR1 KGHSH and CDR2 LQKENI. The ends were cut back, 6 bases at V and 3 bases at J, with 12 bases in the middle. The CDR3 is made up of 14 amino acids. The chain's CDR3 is CASSPTVLGNTIYF. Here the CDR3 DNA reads TGTGCCAGCTCGCCTACAGTGCTTGGAAACACCATATATTTT.

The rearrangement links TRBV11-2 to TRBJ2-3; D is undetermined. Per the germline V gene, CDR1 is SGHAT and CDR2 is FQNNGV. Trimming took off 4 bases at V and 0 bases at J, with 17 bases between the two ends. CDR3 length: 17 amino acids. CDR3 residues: CASSSGFSYGSTDTQYF. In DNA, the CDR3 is TGTGCCAGCAGCTCCGGATTTAGTTACGGGAGCACAGATACGCAGTATTTT. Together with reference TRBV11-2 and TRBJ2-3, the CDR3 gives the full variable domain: EAGVAQSPRYKIIEKRQSVAFWCNPISGHATLYWYQQILGQGPKLLIQFQNNGVVDDSQLPKDRFSAERLKGVDSTLKIQPAKLEDSAVYLCASSSGFSYGSTDTQYFGPGTRLTVL.

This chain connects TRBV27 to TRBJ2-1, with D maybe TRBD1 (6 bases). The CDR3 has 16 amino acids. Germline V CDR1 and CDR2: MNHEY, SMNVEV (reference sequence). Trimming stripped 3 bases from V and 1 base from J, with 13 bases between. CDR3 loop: CASSLLGARSYNEQFF. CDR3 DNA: TGTGCCAGCAGTTTGTTGGGGGCGCGTTCCTACAATGAGCAGTTCTTC.

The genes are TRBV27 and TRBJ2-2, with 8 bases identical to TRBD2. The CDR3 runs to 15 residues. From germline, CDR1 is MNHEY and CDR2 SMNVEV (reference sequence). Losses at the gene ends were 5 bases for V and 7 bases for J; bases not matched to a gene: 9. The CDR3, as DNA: TGTGCCAGCAGTCCCCGGGGGGGGCGTAACGGGGAGCTGTTTTTT. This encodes CASSPRGGRNGELFF.

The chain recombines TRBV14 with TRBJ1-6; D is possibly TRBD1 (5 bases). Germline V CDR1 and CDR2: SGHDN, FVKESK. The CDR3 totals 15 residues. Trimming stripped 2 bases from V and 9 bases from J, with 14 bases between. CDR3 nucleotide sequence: TGTGCCAGCAGCCAACAGGGTGGGATAATTTCACCCCTCCACTTT. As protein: CASSQQGGIISPLHF.